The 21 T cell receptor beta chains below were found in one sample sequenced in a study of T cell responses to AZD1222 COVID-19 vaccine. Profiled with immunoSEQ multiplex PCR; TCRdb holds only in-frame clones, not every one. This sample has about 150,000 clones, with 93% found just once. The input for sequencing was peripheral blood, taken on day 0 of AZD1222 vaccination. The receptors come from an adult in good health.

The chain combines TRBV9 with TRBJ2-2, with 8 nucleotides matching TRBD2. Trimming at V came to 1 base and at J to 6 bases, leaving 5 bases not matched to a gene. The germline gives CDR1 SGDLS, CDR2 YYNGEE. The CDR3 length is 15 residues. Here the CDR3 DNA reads TGTGCCAGCAGCGTAAGGAGCGGGAGTTCCGGGGAGCTGTTTTTT. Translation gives CASSVRSGSSGELFF.

CDR3 sequence reads: CASGRATSGRRNEQFF. Here the CDR3 DNA reads TGTGCTAGTGGTCGGGCGACTAGCGGGAGACGGAATGAGCAGTTCTTC. This rearrangement joins TRBV12-5 to TRBJ2-1; 12 bases line up with TRBD2. Trimming removed 5 bases from V and 7 bases from J; junction bases left unmatched: 9. Germline V gene data show CDR1 as LGHNT and CDR2 as FRNRAP. This CDR3 is 16 amino acids long. The variable domain in full, completed from reference TRBV12-5 and TRBJ2-1, reads DARVTQTPRHKVTEMGQEVTMRCQPILGHNTVFWYRQTMMQGLELLAYFRNRAPLDDSGMPKDRFSAEMPDATLATLKIQPSEPRDSAVYFCASGRATSGRRNEQFFGPGTRLTVL.

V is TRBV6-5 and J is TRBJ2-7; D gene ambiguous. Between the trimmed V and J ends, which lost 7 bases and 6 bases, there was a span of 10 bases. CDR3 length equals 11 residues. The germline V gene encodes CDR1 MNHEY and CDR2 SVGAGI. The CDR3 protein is CASTEWGEQYF. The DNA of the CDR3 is TGTGCCAGCACCGAATGGGGCGAGCAGTACTTC.

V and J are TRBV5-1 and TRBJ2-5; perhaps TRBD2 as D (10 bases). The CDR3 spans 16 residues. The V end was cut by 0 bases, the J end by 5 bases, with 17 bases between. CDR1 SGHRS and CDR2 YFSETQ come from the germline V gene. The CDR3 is CASSLATSGTGETQYF. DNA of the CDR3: TGCGCCAGCAGCTTGGCCACTAGCGGGACAGGGGAGACCCAGTACTTC.

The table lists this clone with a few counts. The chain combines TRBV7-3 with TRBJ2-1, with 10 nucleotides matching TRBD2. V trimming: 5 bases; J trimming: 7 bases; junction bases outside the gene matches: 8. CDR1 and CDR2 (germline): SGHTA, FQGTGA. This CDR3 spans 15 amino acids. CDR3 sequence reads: CASSQVSGRENEQFF. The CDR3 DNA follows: TGTGCCAGCAGCCAAGTGAGCGGGAGGGAAAATGAGCAGTTCTTC.

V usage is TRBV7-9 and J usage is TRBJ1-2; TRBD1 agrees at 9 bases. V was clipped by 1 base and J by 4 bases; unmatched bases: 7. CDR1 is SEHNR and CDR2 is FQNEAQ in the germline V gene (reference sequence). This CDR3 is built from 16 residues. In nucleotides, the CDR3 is TGTGCCAGCAGCTTAGTTCTCGGGACAGGGAGCTATGGCTACACCTTC. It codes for CASSLVLGTGSYGYTF.

CDR3 sequence reads: CASSQTIGRRGSPLHF. Written as DNA, the CDR3 is TGTGCCAGCAGCCAGACGATCGGCCGCCGGGGTTCACCCCTCCACTTT. This chain links TRBV3-1 (or the pseudogene TRBV3-2) with TRBJ1-6, with D unclear. V was trimmed by 3 bases and J by 9 bases, leaving 18 bases between them. Germline CDR1 LGHDT, CDR2 YNNKEL (reference sequence). The length of the CDR3 is 16 residues.

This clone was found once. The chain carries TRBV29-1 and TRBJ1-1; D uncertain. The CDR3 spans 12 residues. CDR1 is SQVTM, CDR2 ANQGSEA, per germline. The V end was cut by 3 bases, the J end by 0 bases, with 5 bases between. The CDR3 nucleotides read TGCAGCGTTGAGGACCTGAACACTGAAGCTTTCTTT. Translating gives CSVEDLNTEAFF.

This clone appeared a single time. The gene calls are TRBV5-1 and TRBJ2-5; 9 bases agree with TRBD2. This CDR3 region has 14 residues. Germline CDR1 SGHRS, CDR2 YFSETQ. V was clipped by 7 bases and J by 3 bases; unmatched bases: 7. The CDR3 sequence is CASEAGGMEETQYF. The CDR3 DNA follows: TGCGCCAGCGAAGCGGGAGGCATGGAAGAGACCCAGTACTTC.

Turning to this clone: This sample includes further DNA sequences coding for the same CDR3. CDR3 in DNA: TGTGCCAGCAGCTCTAACACCGGGGAGCTGTTTTTT. It codes for CASSSNTGELFF. The chain carries TRBV11-3 and TRBJ2-2; no reliable D call. The CDR3 is 12 amino acids. From germline, CDR1 is SGHNT and CDR2 YENEEA. Trimming stripped 4 bases from V and 2 bases from J, with 2 bases between.

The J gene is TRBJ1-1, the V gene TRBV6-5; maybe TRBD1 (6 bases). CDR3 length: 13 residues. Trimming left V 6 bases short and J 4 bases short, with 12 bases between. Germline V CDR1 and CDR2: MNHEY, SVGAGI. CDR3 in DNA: TGTGCCAGCAGCCCGGGGGGGGCCACTGAAGCTTTCTTT. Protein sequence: CASSPGGATEAFF.

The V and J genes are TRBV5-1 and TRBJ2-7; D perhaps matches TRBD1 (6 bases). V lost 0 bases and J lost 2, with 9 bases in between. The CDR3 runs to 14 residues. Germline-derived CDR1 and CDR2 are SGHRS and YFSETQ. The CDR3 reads CASSLAAGAYEQYF. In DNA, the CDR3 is TGCGCCAGCAGCTTGGCGGCAGGGGCCTACGAGCAGTACTTC.

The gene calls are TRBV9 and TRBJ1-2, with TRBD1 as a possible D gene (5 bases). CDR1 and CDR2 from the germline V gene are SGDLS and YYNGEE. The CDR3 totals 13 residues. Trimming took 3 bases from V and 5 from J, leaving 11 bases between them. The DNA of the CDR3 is TGTGCCAGCAGCGGAGCAGGGTCTTATGGCTACACCTTC. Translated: CASSGAGSYGYTF. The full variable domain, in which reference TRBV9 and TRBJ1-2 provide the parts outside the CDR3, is DSGVTQTPKHLITATGQRVTLRCSPRSGDLSVYWYQQSLDQGLQFLIQYYNGEERAKGNILERFSAQQFPDLHSELNLSSLELGDSALYFCASSGAGSYGYTFGSGTRLTVV.

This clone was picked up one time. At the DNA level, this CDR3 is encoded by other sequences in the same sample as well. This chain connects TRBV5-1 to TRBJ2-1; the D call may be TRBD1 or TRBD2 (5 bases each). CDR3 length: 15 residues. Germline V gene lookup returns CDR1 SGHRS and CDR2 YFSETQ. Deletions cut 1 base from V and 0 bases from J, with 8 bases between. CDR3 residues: CASSLKGSSYNEQFF. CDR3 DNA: TGCGCCAGCAGCTTGAAGGGGAGCTCCTACAATGAGCAGTTCTTC.

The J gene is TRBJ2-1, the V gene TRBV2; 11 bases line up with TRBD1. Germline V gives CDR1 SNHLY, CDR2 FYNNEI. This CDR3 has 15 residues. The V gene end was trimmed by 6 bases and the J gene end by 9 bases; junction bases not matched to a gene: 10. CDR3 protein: CASRPRTGGWVEQFF. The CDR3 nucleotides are TGTGCCAGCAGACCTCGGACAGGGGGCTGGGTTGAGCAGTTCTTC.

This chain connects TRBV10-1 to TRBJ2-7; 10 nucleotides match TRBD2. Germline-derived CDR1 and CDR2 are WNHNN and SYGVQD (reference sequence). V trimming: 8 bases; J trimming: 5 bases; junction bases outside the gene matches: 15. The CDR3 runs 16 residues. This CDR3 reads CASPSKGAGGPHEQYF. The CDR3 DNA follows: TGCGCCAGCCCCTCAAAAGGAGCGGGAGGGCCTCACGAGCAGTACTTC.

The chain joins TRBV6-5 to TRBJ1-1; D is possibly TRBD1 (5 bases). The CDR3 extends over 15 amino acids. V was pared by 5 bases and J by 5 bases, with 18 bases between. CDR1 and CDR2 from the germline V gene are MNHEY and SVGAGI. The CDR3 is CASSPRTRPVTEAFF. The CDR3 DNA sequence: TGTGCCAGCAGTCCTCGGACACGGCCGGTTACTGAAGCTTTCTTT.

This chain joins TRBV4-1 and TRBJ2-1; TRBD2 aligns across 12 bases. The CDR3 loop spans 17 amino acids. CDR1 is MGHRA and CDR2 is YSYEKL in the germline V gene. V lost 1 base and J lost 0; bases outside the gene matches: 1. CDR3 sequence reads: CASSQVTSGSSYNEQFF. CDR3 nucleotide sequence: TGCGCCAGCAGCCAAGTGACTAGCGGGAGCTCCTACAATGAGCAGTTCTTC.

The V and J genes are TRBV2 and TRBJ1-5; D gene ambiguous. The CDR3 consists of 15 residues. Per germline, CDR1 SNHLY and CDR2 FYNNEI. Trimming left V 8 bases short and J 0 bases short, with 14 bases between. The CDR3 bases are TGTGCCAGCGATATAGATGCCTATAGCAATCAGCCCCAGCATTTT. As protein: CASDIDAYSNQPQHF.

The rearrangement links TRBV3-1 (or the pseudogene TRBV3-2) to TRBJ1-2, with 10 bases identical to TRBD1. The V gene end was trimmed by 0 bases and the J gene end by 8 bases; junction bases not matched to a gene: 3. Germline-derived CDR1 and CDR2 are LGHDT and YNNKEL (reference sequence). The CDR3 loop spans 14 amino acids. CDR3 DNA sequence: TGTGCCAGCAGCCAAGAAGACAGGGGGCTAGGCTACACCTTC. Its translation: CASSQEDRGLGYTF.

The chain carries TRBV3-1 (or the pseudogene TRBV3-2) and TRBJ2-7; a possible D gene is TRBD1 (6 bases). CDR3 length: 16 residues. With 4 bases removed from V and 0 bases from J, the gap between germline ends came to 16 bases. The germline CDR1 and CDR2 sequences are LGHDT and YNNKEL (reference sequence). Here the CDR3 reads CASSPTGLRSSYEQYF. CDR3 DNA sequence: TGTGCCAGCAGCCCGACAGGTTTGCGGAGCTCCTACGAGCAGTACTTC.